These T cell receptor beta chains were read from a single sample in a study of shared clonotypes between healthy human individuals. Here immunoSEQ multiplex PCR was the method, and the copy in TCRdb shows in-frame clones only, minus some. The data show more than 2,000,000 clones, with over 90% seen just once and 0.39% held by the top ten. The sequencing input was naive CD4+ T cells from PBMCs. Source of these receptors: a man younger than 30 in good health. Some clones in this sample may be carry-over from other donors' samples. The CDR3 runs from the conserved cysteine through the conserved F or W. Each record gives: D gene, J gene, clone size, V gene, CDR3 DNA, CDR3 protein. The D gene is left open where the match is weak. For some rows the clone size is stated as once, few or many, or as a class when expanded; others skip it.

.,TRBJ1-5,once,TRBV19,TGTGCCAGTAGTATAGGAAGAGGGGTGCCCCAGCATTTT,CASSIGRGVPQHF
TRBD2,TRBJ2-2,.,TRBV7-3,TGTGCCACCCGCCCGGGGGGGGGCGCCGGGGAGCTGTTTTTT,CATRPGGGAGELFF
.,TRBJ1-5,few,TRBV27,TGTGCCAGCAGTTTAGGCAGGGGCAATCAGCCCCAGCATTTT,CASSLGRGNQPQHF
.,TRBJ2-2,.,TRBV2,TGTGCCAGCAGTTCAGGGCTTGGGTTCGGGGAGCTGTTTTTT,CASSSGLGFGELFF
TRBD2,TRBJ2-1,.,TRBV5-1,TGCGCCAGCAGCCCTACTAGCGCCTCCAATGAGCAGTTCTTC,CASSPTSASNEQFF
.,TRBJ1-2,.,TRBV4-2,TGTGCCAGCAGCCCATCTCCGGGGGGCGGGTATGGCTACACCTTC,CASSPSPGGGYGYTF
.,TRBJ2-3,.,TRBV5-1,TGCGCCAGCAGCTTGATCCCGGGGAGCACAGATACGCAGTATTTT,CASSLIPGSTDTQYF
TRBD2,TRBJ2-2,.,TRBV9,TGTGCCAGCAGCGTAGGGCTAGCGGAGAACACCGGGGAGCTGTTTTTT,CASSVGLAENTGELFF
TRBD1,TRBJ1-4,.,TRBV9,TGTGCCAGCAGCCCCGGGACAGGAAGCAGCGTCGGAAAACTGTTTTTT,CASSPGTGSSVGKLFF
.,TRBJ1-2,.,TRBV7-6,TGTGCCAGCAGCTTAGGAGGGGATTATGGCTACACCTTC,CASSLGGDYGYTF
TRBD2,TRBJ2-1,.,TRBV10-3,TGTGCCATCAGTGACCCGGGACTAGCGGGAGACAATGAGCAGTTCTTC,CAISDPGLAGDNEQFF
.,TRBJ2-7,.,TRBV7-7,TGTGCCAGCAGCTTACGGGGTGGGGAGGCCGGTTTTTCCTACGAGCAGTACTTC,CASSLRGGEAGFSYEQYF
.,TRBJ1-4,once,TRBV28,TGTGCCAGCAGTTTATACCCCGGTGTGATGGGAGAAAAACTGTTTTTT,CASSLYPGVMGEKLFF
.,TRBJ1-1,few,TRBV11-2,TGTGCCAGCAGCTTAGCCTCAGGGAACACTGAAGCTTTCTTT,CASSLASGNTEAFF
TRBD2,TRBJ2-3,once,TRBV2,TGTGCCAGCAGTTCCGGGGCGGGAGTTGTAGCAGATACGCAGTATTTT,CASSSGAGVVADTQYF
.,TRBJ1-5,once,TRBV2,TGTGCCAGCAGTGAACCCTATAGCAATCAGCCCCAGCATTTT,CASSEPYSNQPQHF
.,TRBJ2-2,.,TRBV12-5,TGTGCTAGTGGGCGTGGGCAGGGGGGCACCGGGGAGCTGTTTTTT,CASGRGQGGTGELFF
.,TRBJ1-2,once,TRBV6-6,TGTGCCAGCAGTGGACAGAACCACCTCTCTAACTATGGCTACACCTTC,CASSGQNHLSNYGYTF
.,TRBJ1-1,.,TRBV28,TGTGCCAGCAGCTCCTTTCTCGCTTTGGTGAACACTGAAGCTTTCTTT,CASSSFLALVNTEAFF
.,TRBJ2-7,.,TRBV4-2,TGTGCCAGCAGCCCGGCAGGGGGGGACTACGAGCAGTACTTC,CASSPAGGDYEQYF
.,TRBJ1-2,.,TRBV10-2,TGCGCCAGCAGTGGAAGCCGGGATCCCCGCTATGGCTACACCTTC,CASSGSRDPRYGYTF
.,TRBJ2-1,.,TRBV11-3,TGTGCCAGCAGCTTAGGCAACAGGGACAATGAGCAGTTCTTC,CASSLGNRDNEQFF
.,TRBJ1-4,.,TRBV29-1,TGCAGCGCCTCGGACGGGTATGAAAAACTGTTTTTT,CSASDGYEKLFF
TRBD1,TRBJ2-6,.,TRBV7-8,TGTGCCAGCAGCTTAGGTCAGGGGGCGCCCGGGGCCAACGTCCTGACTTTC,CASSLGQGAPGANVLTF
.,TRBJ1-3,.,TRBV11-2,TGTGCCAGCAGCTTAGGTCTTACAGGAGCTGGAAACACCATATATTTT,CASSLGLTGAGNTIYF
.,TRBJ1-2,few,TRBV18,TGTGCCAGCTCACCTAACAGGGTTGACATAGACACCTTC,CASSPNRVDIDTF
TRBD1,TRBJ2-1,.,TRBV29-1,TGCAGCGTCGACAGGGACCCCCGCAATGAGCAGTTCTTC,CSVDRDPRNEQFF
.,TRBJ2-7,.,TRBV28,TGTGCCAGCAGTCAGGTCGTTCGCGAGCAGTACTTC,CASSQVVREQYF
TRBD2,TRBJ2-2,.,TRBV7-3,TGTGCCAGCAGCTTAAGGTCTGGACTAGCGGGAGTCACCGGGGAGCTGTTTTTT,CASSLRSGLAGVTGELFF
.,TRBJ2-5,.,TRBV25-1,TGTGCCAGCAGTGAATTGGGTGGAGGGTCGTACCAAGAGACCCAGTACTTC,CASSELGGGSYQETQYF
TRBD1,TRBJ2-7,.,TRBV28,TGTGCCAGCAGTTTCGTCCGGGACAGCCACTACGAGCAGTACTTC,CASSFVRDSHYEQYF
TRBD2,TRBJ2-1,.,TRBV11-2,TGTGCCAGCAGCTTAAGCGGGGGACTAGCGGGAATCTACAATGAGCAGTTCTTC,CASSLSGGLAGIYNEQFF
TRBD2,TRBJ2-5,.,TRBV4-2,TGTGCCAGCAGCGCCCTTCCAGCGGGAGGCACCCAAGAGACCCAGTACTTC,CASSALPAGGTQETQYF
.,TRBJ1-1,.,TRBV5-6,TGTGCCAGCACCCTGGAGCAGACGAACACTGAAGCTTTCTTT,CASTLEQTNTEAFF
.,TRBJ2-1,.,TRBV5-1,TGCGCCAGCAGCGAGGACCCCGCTGGCACCCAGTTCTTC,CASSEDPAGTQFF
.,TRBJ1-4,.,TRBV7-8,TGTGCCAGCAGGCCCGGGGGGGCGGCAACAACTAATGAAAAACTGTTTTTT,CASRPGGAATTNEKLFF
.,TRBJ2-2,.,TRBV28,TGTGCCAGCAGTTTGGTTTACGGGGAGCTGTTTTTT,CASSLVYGELFF
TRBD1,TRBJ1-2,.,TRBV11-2,TGTGCCAGCAGACGACAGGGGGGAGGCTACACCTTC,CASRRQGGGYTF
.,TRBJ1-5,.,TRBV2,TGTGCCAGCAGATCATCCCGGGCGGGGAATCAGCCCCAGCATTTT,CASRSSRAGNQPQHF
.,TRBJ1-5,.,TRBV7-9,TGTGCCAGCAGCCCGGGGGGGGGTCAGCCCCAGCATTTT,CASSPGGGQPQHF
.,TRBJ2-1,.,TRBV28,TGTGCCAGCAGGTCCCAGGGGTTCTCCTACAATGAGCAGTTCTTC,CASRSQGFSYNEQFF
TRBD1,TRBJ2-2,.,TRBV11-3,TGTGCCAGCAGCCCTAGGACAGGGAACACCGGGGAGCTGTTTTTT,CASSPRTGNTGELFF
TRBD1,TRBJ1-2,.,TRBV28,TGTGCCAGCAGTCCAGAGTCCGGGACAGGGGACTATGGCTACACCTTC,CASSPESGTGDYGYTF
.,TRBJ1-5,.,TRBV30,TGTGCCTGGAGTAGGGTGGATCAGCCCCAGCATTTT,CAWSRVDQPQHF
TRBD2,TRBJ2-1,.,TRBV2,TGTGCCAGCAGGCGGGAGGAGAGCTCCTACAATGAGCAGTTCTTC,CASRREESSYNEQFF
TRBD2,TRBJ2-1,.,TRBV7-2,TGTGCCAGCAGCTTACGAGCGGGAGATCACCTTGAGCAGTTCTTC,CASSLRAGDHLEQFF
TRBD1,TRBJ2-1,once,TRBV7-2,TGTGCCAGCAGCCAGGGGGCATATACGAATGAGCAGTTCTTC,CASSQGAYTNEQFF
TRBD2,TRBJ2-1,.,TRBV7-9,TGTGCCAGCAGTACTACAGCGGGAGGGTCGCACAATGAGCAGTTCTTC,CASSTTAGGSHNEQFF